The present entry profiles one T cell receptor beta chain with its context. As it was prepared, the TCRbeta library received unique molecular identifiers. One entry per CDR3 protein results from TCRdb running MiXCR on the PCR reads. Seen here are 350,000 to 500,000 distinct CDR3 sequences, 43% observed once, and the top ten hold approximately 25%. The sample comes from a study of T-cell reconstitution after alpha-beta-depleted transplantation in children. This CDR3 region has 14 residues. The V and J ends lost 4 bases and 5 bases respectively, with 13 bases between them. Germline V gives CDR1 SGDLS, CDR2 YYNGEE.

V is TRBV9 and J is TRBJ2-4, with a weak D call TRBD2 (6 bases). Specimen: PBMCs, collected before TCRalphabeta/CD19-depleted stem cell transplant. This receptor was taken from a girl under 10 years old with aplastic anemia, due to receive a stem cell transplant. CDR3 in amino acids: CASSPGLIENIQYF. The CDR3 region has the DNA TGTGCCAGCAGCCCAGGACTAATAGAAAACATTCAGTACTTC.